The 16 T cell receptor beta chains below were found in one sample sequenced in a study of OX40 agonist ivuxolimab in advanced cancers. The repertoire was sequenced with immunoSEQ multiplex PCR; TCRdb's copy has only in-frame clones and lacks some. The sample carries tens of thousands of clones, over 75% recorded once. The sequencing here drew on CD4+ or CD8+ T cells sorted from blood, taken in a trial of the OX40 agonist ivuxolimab. Source of these receptors: an adult with an advanced solid tumor such as melanoma, head and neck, liver or kidney cancer.

This sequence joins TRBV2 and TRBJ1-1; 7 nucleotides agree with TRBD1. V shed 9 bases and J 7 bases; nucleotides not matched to a gene: 8. The CDR3 is 12 amino acids. Germline loops: CDR1 SNHLY, CDR2 FYNNEI. Written as DNA, the CDR3 is TGTGCCAGGATTAGGGGGCAGAATGAAGCTTTCTTT. Translated, it gives CARIRGQNEAFF.

The chain recombines TRBV7-2 with TRBJ1-1; TRBD1 matches 7 bases. V was clipped by 1 base and J by 7 bases; unmatched bases: 3. CDR1 SGHTA and CDR2 FQGNSA come from the germline V gene. The CDR3 totals 13 residues. The CDR3 sequence: CASSLGQGGEAFF. CDR3 nucleotides: TGTGCCAGCAGCTTAGGACAGGGAGGTGAAGCTTTCTTT.

The rearrangement joins TRBV11-3 to TRBJ1-4; no clear D. The CDR3 length is 15 residues. Germline CDR1 SGHNT, CDR2 YENEEA. Trimming left V 2 bases short and J 4 bases short, with 11 bases between. CDR3 residues: CASSLNGQVNEKLFF. The CDR3 DNA sequence: TGTGCCAGCAGCTTAAACGGTCAGGTTAATGAAAAACTGTTTTTT.

The chain recombines TRBV11-2 with TRBJ2-1, with a tentative D call TRBD2 (6 bases). Deletions cut 2 bases from V and 5 bases from J, with 13 bases between. CDR1 is SGHAT, CDR2 FQNNGV, per germline. The CDR3 totals 15 residues. The CDR3 sequence: CASSLSAGTDNEQFF. The CDR3 DNA is TGTGCCAGCAGCTTATCGGCGGGGACTGACAATGAGCAGTTCTTC.

CDR3 residues: CASSRNSGRVNEQFF. DNA of the CDR3: TGTGCCAGCAGTAGGAATAGCGGGAGGGTCAATGAGCAGTTCTTC. The chain couples TRBV25-1 to TRBJ2-1; 11 bases align to TRBD2. The junction had 6 bases not matched to a gene; V was cut back by 5 bases and J by 6 bases. Germline CDR1 and CDR2: MGHDK and SYGVNS. CDR3 length: 15 residues.

This clone was counted a few times. This chain joins TRBV19 and TRBJ2-7; 7 bases fit TRBD1. From germline, CDR1 is LNHDA and CDR2 SQIVND (reference sequence). V dropped 9 bases and J dropped 0; count of bases not matched to a gene: 8. The CDR3 sequence is 14 residues long. In DNA form, the CDR3 reads TGTGCCAGCAACGGACAGGTCGGCTCCTACGAGCAGTACTTC. It specifies CASNGQVGSYEQYF.

This chain connects TRBV18 to TRBJ2-7, with D maybe TRBD2 (5 bases). The CDR3 consists of 13 residues. Germline lookup yields CDR1 KGHSH and CDR2 LQKENI. Trimming removed 3 bases at V and 5 bases at J, with 11 bases between. The CDR3 spells CASSPLHGNEQYF. The CDR3 DNA sequence: TGTGCCAGCTCACCGCTCCACGGGAACGAGCAGTACTTC.

The chain employs TRBV2 and TRBJ1-3; no firm D call. The CDR3 has 16 residues. CDR1 is SNHLY, CDR2 FYNNEI, per germline. Trimming took off 4 bases at V and 4 bases at J, with 17 bases between the two ends. The CDR3 nucleotides read TGTGCCAGCAGTGCAGATCGAGGACTCGGCGGAAACACCATATATTTT. It is translated as CASSADRGLGGNTIYF.

With regard to this clone: The same CDR3 is also encoded by other DNA sequences in this sample. CDR3 nucleotides: TGTGCCAGCAGTTTACCCGGGGGTTATCAGCCCCAGCATTTT. Encoded protein: CASSLPGGYQPQHF. This chain joins TRBV28 and TRBJ1-5; weak D call: TRBD1 (5 bases). The CDR3 loop spans 14 amino acids. Germline lookup yields CDR1 MDHEN and CDR2 SYDVKM. V was trimmed by 2 bases and J by 5 bases, leaving 10 bases between them.

The chain uses TRBV28 and TRBJ2-7; TRBD2 agrees at 8 bases. With V trimmed by 6 bases and J by 0 bases, 7 bases remained unmatched. The CDR3 is 15 residues long. Germline CDR1 and CDR2: MDHEN and SYDVKM. Here the CDR3 DNA reads TGTGCCAGCAGCTCAACTAGCGGTACCTCCTACGAGCAGTACTTC. Its protein product is CASSSTSGTSYEQYF.

V gene TRBV5-6 combines with J gene TRBJ2-3, with 9 bases identical to TRBD2. The length of the CDR3 is 14 residues. The V segment lost 6 bases and the J segment 4 bases; nucleotides outside the gene matches: 6. The germline V gene has CDR1 SGHDT and CDR2 YYEEEE. CDR3 sequence reads: CASIFSGSADTQYF. As DNA, the CDR3 is TGTGCCAGCATTTTTAGCGGGAGTGCAGATACGCAGTATTTT. The variable domain in full, with the rest retrieved from reference TRBV5-6 and TRBJ2-3, is DAGVTQSPTHLIKTRGQQVTLRCSPKSGHDTVSWYQQALGQGPQFIFQYYEEEERQRGNFPDRFSGHQFPNYSSELNVNALLLGDSALYLCASIFSGSADTQYFGPGTRLTVL.

J is TRBJ2-5 and V is TRBV18, with D tentatively TRBD2 (6 bases). This CDR3 has 13 residues. V lost 2 bases to trimming and J lost 5 bases, with 9 bases between them. Germline CDR1 is KGHSH and CDR2 is LQKENI. The CDR3 loop is CASSPMGRETQYF. DNA of the CDR3: TGTGCCAGCTCACCAATGGGGAGGGAGACCCAGTACTTC.

V usage is TRBV28 and J usage is TRBJ1-2; D unclear. This CDR3 comprises 13 residues. Trimming took 7 bases from V and 9 from J, leaving 18 bases between them. Germline V gene data show CDR1 as MDHEN and CDR2 as SYDVKM. The CDR3 loop is CASTSSVDRRYTF. The CDR3 coding sequence is TGTGCCAGCACATCCTCTGTGGACCGCCGCTACACCTTC.

The chain recombines TRBV14 with TRBJ1-2; 9 bases agree with TRBD1. The germline V gene encodes CDR1 SGHDN and CDR2 FVKESK. The CDR3 extends over 14 amino acids. J was trimmed by 6 bases and V by 4 bases; bases with no gene match: 6. This CDR3 reads CASSPLRQGDGYTF. The CDR3 DNA reads TGTGCCAGCAGCCCACTTAGACAGGGGGATGGCTACACCTTC.

The chain has TRBV5-1 and TRBJ2-3, with 8 bases identical to TRBD1. Trimming cost V 9 bases and J 4 bases; bases outside gene matches: 13. Germline lookup yields CDR1 SGHRS and CDR2 YFSETQ. The CDR3 length is 15 residues. CDR3 sequence: CATYWAGGCSDTQYF. The DNA of the CDR3 is TGCGCCACCTACTGGGCAGGGGGCTGTTCAGATACGCAGTATTTT.

The rearrangement links TRBV11-2 to TRBJ2-7; 9 bases match TRBD2. Losses at the gene ends were 5 bases for V and 4 bases for J; bases not matched to a gene: 12. Looked up from germline, CDR1 is SGHAT and CDR2 is FQNNGV. The CDR3 is made up of 16 amino acids. The CDR3 loop reads CASSPSGVAGGYEQYF. CDR3 nucleotides: TGTGCCAGCAGCCCCAGTGGGGTCGCGGGAGGGTACGAGCAGTACTTC.